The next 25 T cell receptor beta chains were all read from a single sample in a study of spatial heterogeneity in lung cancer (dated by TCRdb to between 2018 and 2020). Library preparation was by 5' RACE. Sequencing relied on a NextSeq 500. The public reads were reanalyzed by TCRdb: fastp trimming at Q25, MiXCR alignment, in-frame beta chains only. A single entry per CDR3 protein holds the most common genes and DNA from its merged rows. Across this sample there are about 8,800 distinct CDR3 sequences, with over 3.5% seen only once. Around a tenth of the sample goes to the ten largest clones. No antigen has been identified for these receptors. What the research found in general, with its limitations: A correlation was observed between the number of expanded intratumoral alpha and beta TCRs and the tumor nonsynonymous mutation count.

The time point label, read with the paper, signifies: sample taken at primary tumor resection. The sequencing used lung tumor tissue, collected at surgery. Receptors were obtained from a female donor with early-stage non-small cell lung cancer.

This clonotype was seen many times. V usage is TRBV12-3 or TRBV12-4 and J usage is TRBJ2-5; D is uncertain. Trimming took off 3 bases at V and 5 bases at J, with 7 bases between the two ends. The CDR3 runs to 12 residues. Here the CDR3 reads CASSLYGETQYF. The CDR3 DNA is TGTGCCAGCAGTTTGTACGGGGAGACCCAGTACTTC.

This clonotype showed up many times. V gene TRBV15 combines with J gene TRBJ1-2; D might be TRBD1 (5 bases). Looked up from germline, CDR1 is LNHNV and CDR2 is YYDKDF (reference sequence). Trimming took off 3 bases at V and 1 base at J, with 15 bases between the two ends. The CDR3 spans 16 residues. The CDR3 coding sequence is TGTGCCACCAGCAGTCGGTGGGGCTCAGATAACTATGGCTACACCTTC. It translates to CATSSRWGSDNYGYTF.

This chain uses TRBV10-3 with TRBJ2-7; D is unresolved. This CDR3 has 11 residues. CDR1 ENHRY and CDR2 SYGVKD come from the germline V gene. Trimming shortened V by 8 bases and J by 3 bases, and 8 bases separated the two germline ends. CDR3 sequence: CAIGLYYEQYF. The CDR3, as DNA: TGTGCCATCGGTCTTTACTACGAGCAGTACTTC.

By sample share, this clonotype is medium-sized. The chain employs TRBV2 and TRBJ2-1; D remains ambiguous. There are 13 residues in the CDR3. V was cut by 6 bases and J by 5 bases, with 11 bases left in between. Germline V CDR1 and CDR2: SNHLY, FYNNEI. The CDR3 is CASSVEVDNEQFF. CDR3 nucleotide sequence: TGTGCCAGCAGCGTGGAAGTTGACAATGAGCAGTTCTTC.

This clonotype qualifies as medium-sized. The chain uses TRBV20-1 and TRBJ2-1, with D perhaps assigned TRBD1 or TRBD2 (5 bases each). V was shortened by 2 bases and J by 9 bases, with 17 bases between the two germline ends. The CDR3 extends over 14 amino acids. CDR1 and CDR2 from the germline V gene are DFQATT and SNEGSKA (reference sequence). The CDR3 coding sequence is TGCAGTGCTAGACCCCGGGGACGCCCTATTGAGCAGTTCTTC. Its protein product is CSARPRGRPIEQFF.

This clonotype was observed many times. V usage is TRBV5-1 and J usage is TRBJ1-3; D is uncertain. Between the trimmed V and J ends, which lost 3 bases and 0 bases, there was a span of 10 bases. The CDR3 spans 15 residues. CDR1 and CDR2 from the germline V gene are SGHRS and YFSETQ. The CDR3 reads CASSSDTFSGNTIYF. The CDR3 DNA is TGCGCCAGCAGCTCAGACACTTTCTCTGGAAACACCATATATTTT.

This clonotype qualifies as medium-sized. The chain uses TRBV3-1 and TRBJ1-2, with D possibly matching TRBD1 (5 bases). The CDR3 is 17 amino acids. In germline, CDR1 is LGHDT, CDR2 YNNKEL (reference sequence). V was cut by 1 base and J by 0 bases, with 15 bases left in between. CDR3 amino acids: CASSQGTPGRTNYGYTF. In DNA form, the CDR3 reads TGTGCCAGCAGCCAAGGAACACCGGGACGGACTAACTATGGCTACACCTTC.

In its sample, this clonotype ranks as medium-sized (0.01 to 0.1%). The CDR3, as DNA: TGTGCCAGCAGCCTAGCGGGAGGGTACGAGCAGTACTTC. Its protein is CASSLAGGYEQYF. V is TRBV14 and J is TRBJ2-7, with 11 bases that match TRBD2. The germline V gene encodes CDR1 SGHDN and CDR2 FVKESK. Trimming took 4 bases from V and 4 from J; bases not matched to a gene: 0. The CDR3 is 13 residues long. Full variable domain (missing parts from reference TRBV14 and TRBJ2-7): EAGVTQFPSHSVIEKGQTVTLRCDPISGHDNLYWYRRVMGKEIKFLLHFVKESKQDESGMPNNRFLAERTGGTYSTLKVQPAELEDSGVYFCASSLAGGYEQYFGPGTRLTVT.

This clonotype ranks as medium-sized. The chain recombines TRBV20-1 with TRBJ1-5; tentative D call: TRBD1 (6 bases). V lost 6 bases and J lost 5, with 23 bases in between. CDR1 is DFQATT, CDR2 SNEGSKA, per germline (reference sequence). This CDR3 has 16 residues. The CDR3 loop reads CSAILAGQMIDQPQHF. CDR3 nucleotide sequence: TGCAGTGCCATCCTCGCCGGACAGATGATAGATCAGCCCCAGCATTTT.

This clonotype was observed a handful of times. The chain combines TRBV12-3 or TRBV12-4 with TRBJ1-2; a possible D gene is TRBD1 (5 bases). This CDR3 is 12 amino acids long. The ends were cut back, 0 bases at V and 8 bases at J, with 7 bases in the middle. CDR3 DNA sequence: TGTGCCAGCAGTTTAGCGACAGAAGGCTACACCTTC. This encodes CASSLATEGYTF.

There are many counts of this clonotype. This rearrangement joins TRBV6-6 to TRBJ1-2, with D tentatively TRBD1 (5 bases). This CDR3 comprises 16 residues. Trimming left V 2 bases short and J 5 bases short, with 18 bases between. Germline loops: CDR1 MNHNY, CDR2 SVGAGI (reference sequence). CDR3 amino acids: CASSYEGAQSVYGYTF. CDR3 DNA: TGTGCCAGCAGTTACGAAGGGGCCCAAAGTGTTTATGGCTACACCTTC.

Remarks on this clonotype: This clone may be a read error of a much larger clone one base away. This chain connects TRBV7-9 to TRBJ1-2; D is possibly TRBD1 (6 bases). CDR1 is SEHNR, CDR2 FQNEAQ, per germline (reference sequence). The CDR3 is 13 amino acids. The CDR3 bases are TGTGCCAGCAGCTTCGGACAGCGGCACGGCTACAACTTC. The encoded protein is CASSFGQRHGYNF.

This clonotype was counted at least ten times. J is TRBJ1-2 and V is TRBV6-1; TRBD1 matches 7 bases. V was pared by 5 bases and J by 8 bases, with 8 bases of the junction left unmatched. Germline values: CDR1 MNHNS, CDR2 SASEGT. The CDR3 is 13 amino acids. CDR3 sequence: CASSLGQEDGYTF. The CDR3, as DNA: TGTGCCAGCAGTCTTGGACAGGAAGACGGCTACACCTTC.

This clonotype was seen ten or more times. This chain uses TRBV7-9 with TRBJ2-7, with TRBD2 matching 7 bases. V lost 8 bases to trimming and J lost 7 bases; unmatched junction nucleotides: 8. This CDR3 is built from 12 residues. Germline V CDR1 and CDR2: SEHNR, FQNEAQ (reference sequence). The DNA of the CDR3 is TGTGCCAGCCGGGGGGTTTTAAGGGAGCAGTACTTC. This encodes CASRGVLREQYF.

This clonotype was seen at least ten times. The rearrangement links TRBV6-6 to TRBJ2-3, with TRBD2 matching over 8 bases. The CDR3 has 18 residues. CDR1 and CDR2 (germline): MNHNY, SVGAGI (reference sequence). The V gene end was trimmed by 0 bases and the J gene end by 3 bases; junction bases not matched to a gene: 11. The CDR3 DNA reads TGTGCCAGCAGTTACTCGTTGGTAGCGGGACTAGATACAGATACGCAGTATTTT. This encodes CASSYSLVAGLDTDTQYF.

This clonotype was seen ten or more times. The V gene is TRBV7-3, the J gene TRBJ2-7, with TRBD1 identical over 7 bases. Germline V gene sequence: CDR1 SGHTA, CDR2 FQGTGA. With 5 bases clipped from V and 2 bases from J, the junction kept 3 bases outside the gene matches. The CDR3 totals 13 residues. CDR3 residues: CASSRGQAYEQYF. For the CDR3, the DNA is TGTGCCAGCAGCCGCGGACAGGCCTACGAGCAGTACTTC.

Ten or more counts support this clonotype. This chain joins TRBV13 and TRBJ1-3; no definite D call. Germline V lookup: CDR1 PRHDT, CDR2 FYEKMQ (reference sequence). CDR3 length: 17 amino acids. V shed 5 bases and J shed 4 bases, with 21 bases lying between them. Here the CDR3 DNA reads TGTGCCAGCAGCCCCCCCCCCCTAAAAGATATCGGAAACACCATATATTTT. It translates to CASSPPPLKDIGNTIYF.

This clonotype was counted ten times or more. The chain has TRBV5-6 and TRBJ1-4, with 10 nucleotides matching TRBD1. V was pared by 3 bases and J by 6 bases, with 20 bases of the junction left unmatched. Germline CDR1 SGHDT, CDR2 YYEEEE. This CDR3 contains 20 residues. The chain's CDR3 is CASSYLYSRDRGTSYEKLFF. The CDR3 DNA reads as TGTGCCAGCAGCTACCTTTATTCCCGGGACAGGGGTACTTCTTATGAAAAACTGTTTTTT.

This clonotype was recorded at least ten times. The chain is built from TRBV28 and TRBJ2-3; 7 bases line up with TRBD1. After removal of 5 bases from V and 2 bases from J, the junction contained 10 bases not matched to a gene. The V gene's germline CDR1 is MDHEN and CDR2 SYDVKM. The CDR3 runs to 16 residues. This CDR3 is CASSNRGPSYTDTQYF. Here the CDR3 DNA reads TGTGCCAGCAGTAACAGGGGTCCCAGCTACACAGATACGCAGTATTTT.

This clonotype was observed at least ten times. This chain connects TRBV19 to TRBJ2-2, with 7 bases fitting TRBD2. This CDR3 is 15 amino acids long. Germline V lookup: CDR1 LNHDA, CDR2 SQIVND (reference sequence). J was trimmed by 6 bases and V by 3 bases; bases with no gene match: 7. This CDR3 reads CASSIAAGVAGELFF. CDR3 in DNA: TGTGCCAGTAGTATCGCGGCGGGAGTAGCCGGGGAGCTGTTTTTT.

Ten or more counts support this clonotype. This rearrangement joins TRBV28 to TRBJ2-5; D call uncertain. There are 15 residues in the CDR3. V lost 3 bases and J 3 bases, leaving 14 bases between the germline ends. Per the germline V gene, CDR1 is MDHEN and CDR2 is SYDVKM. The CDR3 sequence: CASSLMATLKETQYF. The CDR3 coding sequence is TGTGCCAGCAGTTTGATGGCGACGCTAAAAGAGACCCAGTACTTC.

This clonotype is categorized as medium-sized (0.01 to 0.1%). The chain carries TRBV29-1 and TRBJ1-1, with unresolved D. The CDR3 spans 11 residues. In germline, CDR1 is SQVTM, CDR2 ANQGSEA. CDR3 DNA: TGCAGATCGGAGACCGACACTGAAGCTTTCTTT. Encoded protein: CRSETDTEAFF.

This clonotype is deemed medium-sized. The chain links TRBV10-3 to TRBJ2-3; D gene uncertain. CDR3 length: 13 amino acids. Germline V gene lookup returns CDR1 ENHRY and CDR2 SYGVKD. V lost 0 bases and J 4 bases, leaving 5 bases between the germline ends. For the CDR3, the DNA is TGTGCCATCAGTGAGTCGAATTCAGATACGCAGTATTTT. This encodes CAISESNSDTQYF.

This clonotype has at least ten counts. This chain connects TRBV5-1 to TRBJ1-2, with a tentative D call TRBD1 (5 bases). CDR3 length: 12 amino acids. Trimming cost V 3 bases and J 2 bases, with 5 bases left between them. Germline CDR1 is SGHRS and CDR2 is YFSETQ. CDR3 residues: CASSSGNYGYTF. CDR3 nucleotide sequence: TGCGCCAGCAGCTCAGGGAACTATGGCTACACCTTC.

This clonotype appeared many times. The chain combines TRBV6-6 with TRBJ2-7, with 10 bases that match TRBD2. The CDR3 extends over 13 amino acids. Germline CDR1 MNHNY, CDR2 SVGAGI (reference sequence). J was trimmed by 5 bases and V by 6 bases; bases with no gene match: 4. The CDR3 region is CASRGTSEDEQYF. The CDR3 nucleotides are TGTGCCAGCAGGGGGACTAGCGAGGACGAGCAGTACTTC.